The 22 T cell receptor beta chains reported below all come from one sample, sequenced in a study of T cells in Graves' hyperthyroidism and ophthalmopathy. TCR beta CDR3 regions were amplified from RNA transcripts. Primed by the HTBI set, a first-round RT-PCR was run on the TCR CDR3. TCRdb fed the multiplex PCR reads into MiXCR, producing one record per CDR3 protein. The profile shows 400,000 or so distinct CDR3 sequences, about 15% of them singletons. What was sequenced was blood. These receptors were collected from a woman aged 60 to 75 with Graves' ophthalmopathy.

Ten or more counts support this clonotype. The chain has TRBV20-1 and TRBJ2-7; TRBD1 aligns across 8 bases. V was pared by 5 bases and J by 3 bases, with 3 bases of the junction left unmatched. The length of the CDR3 is 12 residues. CDR1 and CDR2 from the germline V gene are DFQATT and SNEGSKA (reference sequence). The CDR3 coding sequence is TGCAGTGCTGCCGGGACAGGCTACGAGCAGTACTTC. Residues: CSAAGTGYEQYF.

This clonotype showed up many times. The chain has TRBV28 and TRBJ2-1; D is perhaps TRBD1 or TRBD2 (6 bases each). The CDR3 length is 16 residues. CDR1 and CDR2 (germline): MDHEN, SYDVKM. V lost 7 bases, J lost 0 bases, and 16 bases lay in between. The CDR3 DNA sequence: TGTGCCAGCACCCGGTCGGGGGCCCGCTCCTACAATGAGCAGTTCTTC. As protein: CASTRSGARSYNEQFF.

This clonotype was seen at least ten times. V gene TRBV2 combines with J gene TRBJ2-3; 7 bases align to TRBD2. CDR3 length: 18 residues. Unmatched junction bases numbered 17, after V lost 4 bases and J lost 4 bases. In germline, CDR1 is SNHLY, CDR2 FYNNEI. DNA of the CDR3: TGTGCCAGCAGTGTGGTCGGTGGAGCGGGATATGCGCCAGATACGCAGTATTTT. It translates to CASSVVGGAGYAPDTQYF.

The V and J genes are TRBV2 and TRBJ2-3; 14 positions match TRBD2. Losses at the gene ends were 4 bases for V and 5 bases for J; bases not matched to a gene: 5. The germline gives CDR1 SNHLY, CDR2 FYNNEI. This CDR3 is 16 amino acids long. The CDR3 is CASSASGLAGEDTQYF. In DNA, the CDR3 is TGTGCCAGCAGTGCCTCGGGACTAGCGGGAGAAGATACGCAGTATTTT.

The chain uses TRBV11-2 and TRBJ2-7; 13 positions agree with TRBD2. Germline CDR1 is SGHAT and CDR2 is FQNNGV. The CDR3 covers 15 residues. With 6 bases clipped from V and 5 bases from J, the junction kept 7 bases outside the gene matches. Here the CDR3 reads CASSWTSGSPNEQYF. CDR3 nucleotides: TGTGCCAGCAGTTGGACTAGCGGGAGTCCTAACGAGCAGTACTTC.

This clonotype has just a few counts. The chain carries TRBV12-3 or TRBV12-4 and TRBJ2-1; 8 bases fit TRBD1. The V gene end was trimmed by 1 base and the J gene end by 10 bases; junction bases not matched to a gene: 6. The CDR3 runs to 14 residues. This CDR3 is CASSLEGTGREQFF. DNA of the CDR3: TGTGCCAGCAGTTTAGAGGGGACAGGTCGGGAGCAGTTCTTC.

The chain has TRBV7-9 and TRBJ2-5; D could derive from TRBD1 or TRBD2 (5 bases each). Germline V gene lookup returns CDR1 SEHNR and CDR2 FQNEAQ (reference sequence). The CDR3 extends over 17 amino acids. V lost 0 bases, J lost 0 bases, and 14 bases lay in between. CDR3 loop: CASSLAGAGMYQETQYF. Written as DNA, the CDR3 is TGTGCCAGCAGCTTAGCCGGGGCAGGGATGTACCAAGAGACCCAGTACTTC. The complete variable domain, with remaining parts taken from reference TRBV7-9 and TRBJ2-5, reads DTGVSQNPRHKITKRGQNVTFRCDPISEHNRLYWYRQTLGQGPEFLTYFQNEAQLEKSRLLSDRFSAERPKGSFSTLEIQRTEQGDSAMYLCASSLAGAGMYQETQYFGPGTRLLVL.

The chain combines TRBV20-1 with TRBJ1-4, with D hard to call. Trimming took 4 bases from V and 0 from J, leaving 6 bases between them. The CDR3 loop spans 13 amino acids. Germline CDR1 is DFQATT and CDR2 is SNEGSKA (reference sequence). The CDR3 coding sequence is TGCAGTGCTATGGGTACAACTAATGAAAAACTGTTTTTT. It yields the protein CSAMGTTNEKLFF.

The chain recombines TRBV12-3 or TRBV12-4 with TRBJ2-6, with D hard to call. The germline V and J ends were trimmed by 3 bases and 4 bases, with 10 bases remaining between them. The CDR3 length is 15 residues. The CDR3 DNA reads TGTGCCAGCAGTTTTGACCGGTTGGGGGCCAACGTCCTGACTTTC. Translating gives CASSFDRLGANVLTF.

Ten or more counts support this clonotype. This chain uses TRBV12-3 or TRBV12-4 with TRBJ1-1, with a possible D match to TRBD1 (5 bases). V was pared by 4 bases and J by 4 bases, with 13 bases between. The CDR3 extends over 14 amino acids. The chain's CDR3 is CASSSSYGGTEAFF. DNA of the CDR3: TGTGCCAGCAGTTCGAGTTACGGGGGCACTGAAGCTTTCTTT.

This clonotype was found many times. The chain joins TRBV28 to TRBJ2-7, with D hard to call. V lost 3 bases and J lost 0, with 12 bases in between. The CDR3 runs 15 residues. Germline V CDR1 and CDR2: MDHEN, SYDVKM. This chain's CDR3 is CASSFRRVSSYEQYF. CDR3 DNA: TGTGCCAGCAGTTTCAGGCGCGTTAGCTCCTACGAGCAGTACTTC. Full variable domain (outside the CDR3, taken from reference TRBV28 and TRBJ2-7): DVKVTQSSRYLVKRTGEKVFLECVQDMDHENMFWYRQDPGLGLRLIYFSYDVKMKEKGDIPEGYSVSREKKERFSLILESASTNQTSMYLCASSFRRVSSYEQYFGPGTRLTVT.

This rearrangement joins TRBV11-2 to TRBJ2-7; D is perhaps TRBD1 (6 bases). The CDR3 extends over 15 amino acids. CDR1 and CDR2 from the germline V gene are SGHAT and FQNNGV. Between the trimmed V and J ends, which lost 0 bases and 2 bases, there was a span of 11 bases. This chain's CDR3 is CASSLDFTGTYEQYF. For the CDR3, the DNA is TGTGCCAGCAGCTTAGATTTCACAGGGACCTACGAGCAGTACTTC.

CDR3 protein: CASRADRVGYTF. The CDR3 region has the DNA TGTGCCAGCAGGGCGGACAGGGTTGGCTACACCTTC. The chain recombines TRBV5-4 with TRBJ1-2; TRBD1 matches at 8 bases. With V trimmed by 5 bases and J by 7 bases, 4 bases remained unmatched. Germline-derived CDR1 and CDR2 are SGHNT and YYREEE (reference sequence). CDR3 length equals 12 residues.

This clonotype was counted many times. The V gene is TRBV12-3 or TRBV12-4, the J gene TRBJ1-3; D unclear. The CDR3 extends over 13 amino acids. Trimming took off 5 bases at V and 11 bases at J, with 16 bases between the two ends. As DNA, the CDR3 is TGTGCCAGCAGTCGAGGCCCTCCGGAAGCCATATATTTT. This codes for CASSRGPPEAIYF.

This clonotype was observed many times. The V and J genes are TRBV2 and TRBJ2-1; perhaps TRBD2 as D (6 bases). Germline V gene lookup returns CDR1 SNHLY and CDR2 FYNNEI. There are 17 residues in the CDR3. Trimming left V 0 bases short and J 2 bases short, with 14 bases between. CDR3 sequence reads: CASSEARDSLAYNEQFF. The CDR3 DNA reads TGTGCCAGCAGTGAAGCACGGGACTCCCTAGCCTACAATGAGCAGTTCTTC. The full variable domain, in which reference TRBV2 and TRBJ2-1 provide the parts outside the CDR3, is EPEVTQTPSHQVTQMGQEVILRCVPISNHLYFYWYRQILGQKVEFLVSFYNNEISEKSEIFDDQFSVERPDGSNFTLKIRSTKLEDSAMYFCASSEARDSLAYNEQFFGPGTRLTVL.

This rearrangement joins TRBV3-1 to TRBJ2-4; the D is unclear. This CDR3 is 13 amino acids long. V dropped 8 bases and J dropped 0 bases, with 8 bases sitting between them. CDR1 is LGHDT and CDR2 is YNNKEL in the germline V gene (reference sequence). The CDR3, as DNA: TGTGCCAGCGGGCCACTAGCCAAAAACATTCAGTACTTC. Residues: CASGPLAKNIQYF.

This clonotype came up a few times. The genes are TRBV6-1 and TRBJ2-3; 9 bases align to TRBD2. Germline lookup yields CDR1 MNHNS and CDR2 SASEGT. The CDR3 consists of 14 residues. Trimming removed 5 bases from V and 3 bases from J; junction bases left unmatched: 3. The CDR3 DNA reads as TGTGCCAGCAGTCGGAGCGGGAGGACAGATACGCAGTATTTT. Amino acids: CASSRSGRTDTQYF.

This clonotype was seen a few times. The CDR3 DNA sequence: TGCGCCAGCAGCGTGACTAGCGGGAGGGGCAATGAGCAGTTCTTC. Translating it yields CASSVTSGRGNEQFF. V and J are TRBV5-1 and TRBJ2-1; 14 nucleotides agree with TRBD2. Looked up from germline, CDR1 is SGHRS and CDR2 is YFSETQ. This CDR3 comprises 15 residues. Germline trimming cut 4 bases from V and 6 bases from J; bases unmatched to any gene: 3. The variable domain in full, completed from reference TRBV5-1 and TRBJ2-1, reads KAGVTQTPRYLIKTRGQQVTLSCSPISGHRSVSWYQQTPGQGLQFLFEYFSETQRNKGNFPGRFSGRQFSNSRSEMNVSTLELGDSALYLCASSVTSGRGNEQFFGPGTRLTVL.

This clonotype was seen repeatedly, ten times or more. The chain couples TRBV5-1 to TRBJ1-1, with D tentatively TRBD1 (6 bases). The V and J ends lost 3 bases and 4 bases respectively, with 19 bases between them. Per germline, CDR1 SGHRS and CDR2 YFSETQ. This CDR3 is 16 amino acids long. As DNA, the CDR3 is TGCGCCAGCAGCTATGGTCTCGGGGGCGTGAGCACTGAAGCTTTCTTT. It translates to CASSYGLGGVSTEAFF.

This clonotype was counted at least ten times. The gene calls are TRBV28 and TRBJ1-5; 8 bases are a match to TRBD1. The germline V gene encodes CDR1 MDHEN and CDR2 SYDVKM. The V segment lost 6 bases and the J segment 0 bases; nucleotides outside the gene matches: 16. The CDR3 runs 19 residues. CDR3 nucleotides: TGTGCCAGCAGCCCTCCCCCTTGGACAGGGACCCTTAGCAATCAGCCCCAGCATTTT. This gives the protein CASSPPPWTGTLSNQPQHF.

This rearrangement joins TRBV11-3 to TRBJ2-7; 9 bases line up with TRBD2. CDR3 length equals 15 residues. The trim removed 5 bases at V and 1 base at J, leaving 6 bases unmatched. Germline values: CDR1 SGHNT, CDR2 YENEEA. In DNA form, the CDR3 reads TGTGCCAGCAGCGTCAGGACTAGCGAGTCCTACGAGCAGTACTTC. Its translation is CASSVRTSESYEQYF.

The chain employs TRBV7-2 and TRBJ2-7; the match to TRBD2 covers 9 bases. Germline-derived CDR1 and CDR2 are SGHTA and FQGNSA. CDR3 length: 15 residues. The trim removed 6 bases at V and 1 base at J, leaving 7 bases unmatched. This CDR3 is CASRLTSGQSYEQYF. CDR3 in DNA: TGTGCCAGCAGACTAACTAGCGGGCAATCCTACGAGCAGTACTTC.